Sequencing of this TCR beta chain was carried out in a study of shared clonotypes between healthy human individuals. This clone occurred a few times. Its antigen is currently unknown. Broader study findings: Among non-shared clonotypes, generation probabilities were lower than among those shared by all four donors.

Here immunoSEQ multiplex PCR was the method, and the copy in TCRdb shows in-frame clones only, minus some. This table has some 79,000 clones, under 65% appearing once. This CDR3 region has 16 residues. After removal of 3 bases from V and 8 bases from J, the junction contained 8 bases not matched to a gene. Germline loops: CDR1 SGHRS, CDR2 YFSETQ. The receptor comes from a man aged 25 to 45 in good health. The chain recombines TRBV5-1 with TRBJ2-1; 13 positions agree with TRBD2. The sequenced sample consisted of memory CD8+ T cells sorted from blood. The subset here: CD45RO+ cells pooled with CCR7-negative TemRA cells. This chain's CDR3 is CASSSGLAGVSDEQFF. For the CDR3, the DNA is TGCGCCAGCAGCTCCGGACTAGCGGGAGTCAGCGATGAGCAGTTCTTC.